Each of the 29 T cell receptor beta chains below was sequenced from the same sample in a study of tumour-infiltrating T cells in Burkitt lymphoma. Profiling relied on immunoSEQ multiplex PCR, and the TCRdb table lists in-frame clones only, not all of them. The data hold some 9,200 clones, with less than 65% observed a single time. Sequences were obtained from tumor tissue. The source of these receptors is a human donor with diffuse large B-cell lymphoma.

The chain carries TRBV19 and TRBJ2-2; D is possibly TRBD1 (6 bases). Trimming pared 6 bases from V and 3 bases from J, leaving 8 bases between. The CDR3 length is 13 residues. Per the germline V gene, CDR1 is LNHDA and CDR2 is SQIVND (reference sequence). The CDR3 DNA reads TGTGCCAGTAGGACAGGCTACACCGGGGAGCTGTTTTTT. Translated, it gives CASRTGYTGELFF.

The V gene is TRBV19, the J gene TRBJ1-1, with a weak D call TRBD1 (5 bases). The CDR3 covers 13 residues. Germline CDR1 is LNHDA and CDR2 is SQIVND (reference sequence). V shed 6 bases and J shed 4 bases, with 12 bases lying between them. This CDR3 reads CASRLGGSTEAFF. The DNA for the CDR3 is TGTGCCAGTAGGCTTGGGGGTTCCACTGAAGCTTTCTTT.

The V and J genes are TRBV29-1 and TRBJ1-2; no firm D call. CDR3 length equals 10 residues. Trimming left V 5 bases short and J 4 bases short, with 5 bases between. Germline CDR1 SQVTM, CDR2 ANQGSEA. The CDR3 nucleotides are TGCAGCGTTTATATCTATGGCTACACCTTC. It specifies CSVYIYGYTF.

The chain joins TRBV6-1 to TRBJ1-2; tentative D call: TRBD1 (5 bases). The CDR3 length is 16 residues. V lost 3 bases to trimming and J lost 4 bases, with 18 bases between them. CDR1 and CDR2 from the germline V gene are MNHNS and SASEGT. The CDR3 is CASSESLGAGGYGYTF. The CDR3 DNA is TGTGCCAGCAGTGAGAGTTTAGGGGCCGGAGGCTATGGCTACACCTTC.

The rearrangement uses TRBV4-1 and TRBJ2-5; the match to TRBD1 covers 9 bases. CDR3 length equals 14 residues. V lost 0 bases and J lost 5; bases outside the gene matches: 1. CDR1 is MGHRA, CDR2 YSYEKL, per germline. CDR3 in DNA: TGCGCCAGCAGCCAAGAAGGGACAGGGGAGACCCAGTACTTC. It is translated as CASSQEGTGETQYF.

This chain uses TRBV15 with TRBJ2-2, with a weak D call TRBD1 (5 bases). The CDR3 totals 17 residues. Germline CDR1 LNHNV, CDR2 YYDKDF (reference sequence). V was clipped by 0 bases and J by 1 base, with 12 bases between them. The CDR3 sequence: CATSRDFDSLNTGELFF. CDR3 bases: TGTGCCACCAGCAGAGATTTTGACAGTTTGAACACCGGGGAGCTGTTTTTT.

The chain has TRBV6-6 and TRBJ1-2; 7 bases are a match to TRBD1. J gave up 2 bases and V 2 bases, and 5 bases lay outside the gene matches. The CDR3 has 15 amino acids. Germline lookup yields CDR1 MNHNY and CDR2 SVGAGI (reference sequence). CDR3 sequence reads: CASSYSSGGNYGYTF. CDR3 sequence (DNA): TGTGCCAGCAGTTACAGTTCAGGGGGAAACTATGGCTACACCTTC.

The chain employs TRBV9 and TRBJ1-4, with D perhaps matching TRBD1 (5 bases). Trimming removed 2 bases at V and 8 bases at J, with 16 bases between. Per germline, CDR1 SGDLS and CDR2 YYNGEE. The CDR3 contains 15 residues. CDR3 protein: CASSVLGGRTEKLFF. CDR3 sequence (DNA): TGTGCCAGCAGCGTTCTCGGGGGAAGAACGGAAAAACTGTTTTTT.

This clone has just one count. The chain has TRBV7-2 and TRBJ2-5; D may correspond to TRBD1 or TRBD2 (5 bases each). Germline lookup yields CDR1 SGHTA and CDR2 FQGNSA. Trimming pared 2 bases from V and 1 base from J, leaving 14 bases between. This CDR3 has 16 amino acids. In nucleotides, the CDR3 is TGTGCCAGCAGCTTAAGCCCACCGGGACCCCAAGAGACCCAGTACTTC. Protein sequence: CASSLSPPGPQETQYF. Together with reference TRBV7-2 and TRBJ2-5, the CDR3 gives the full variable domain: GAGVSQSPSNKVTEKGKDVELRCDPISGHTALYWYRQSLGQGLEFLIYFQGNSAPDKSGLPSDRFSAERTGGSVSTLTIQRTQQEDSAVYLCASSLSPPGPQETQYFGPGTRLLVL.

This clone came up once. V and J are TRBV10-3 and TRBJ1-2; D is possibly TRBD1 (5 bases). Germline CDR1 and CDR2: ENHRY and SYGVKD. CDR3 length equals 15 residues. V lost 7 bases to trimming and J lost 0 bases, with 15 bases between them. The CDR3 protein is CAIKLGQGANYGYTF. The CDR3, as DNA: TGTGCCATCAAGCTTGGGCAGGGCGCTAACTATGGCTACACCTTC.

This clone was found a few times. The chain has TRBV5-6 and TRBJ1-2, with TRBD1 as a possible D gene (6 bases). V was cut by 5 bases and J by 7 bases, with 21 bases left in between. Germline loops: CDR1 SGHDT, CDR2 YYEEEE. The CDR3 is made up of 15 amino acids. The CDR3 spells CASRPLGGPGAGYTF. The CDR3, as DNA: TGTGCCAGCAGACCCCTTGGGGGGCCAGGGGCTGGCTACACCTTC. The full variable domain, in which reference TRBV5-6 and TRBJ1-2 provide the parts outside the CDR3, is DAGVTQSPTHLIKTRGQQVTLRCSPKSGHDTVSWYQQALGQGPQFIFQYYEEEERQRGNFPDRFSGHQFPNYSSELNVNALLLGDSALYLCASRPLGGPGAGYTFGSGTRLTVV.

The rearrangement uses TRBV4-1 and TRBJ1-5, with D possibly being TRBD1 (5 bases). The CDR3 is made up of 13 amino acids. Germline V gene sequence: CDR1 MGHRA, CDR2 YSYEKL. The V end lost 0 bases, the J end lost 10 bases, and 10 bases lay between the germline ends. The CDR3 reads CASSQDSGIPQHF. Written as DNA, the CDR3 is TGCGCCAGCAGCCAAGATTCAGGGATCCCCCAGCATTTT.

The chain is built from TRBV5-4 and TRBJ2-7, with D perhaps TRBD1 or TRBD2 (5 bases each). Trimming removed 3 bases at V and 2 bases at J, with 6 bases between. Germline V gene data show CDR1 as SGHNT and CDR2 as YYREEE (reference sequence). This CDR3 is built from 12 residues. In DNA, the CDR3 is TGTGCCAGCAGCTGGGGACCCTACGAGCAGTACTTC. Translation gives CASSWGPYEQYF.

The CDR3 protein is CASSLGTDNQPQHF. The CDR3 DNA is TGTGCCAGCAGTTTAGGGACCGATAATCAGCCCCAGCATTTT. The chain has TRBV28 and TRBJ1-5; D may be TRBD1 (5 bases). The V end lost 2 bases, the J end lost 4 bases, and 9 bases lay between the germline ends. Germline V gives CDR1 MDHEN, CDR2 SYDVKM. This CDR3 contains 14 residues. Looking up the rest from reference TRBV28 and TRBJ1-5 gives the full variable domain: DVKVTQSSRYLVKRTGEKVFLECVQDMDHENMFWYRQDPGLGLRLIYFSYDVKMKEKGDIPEGYSVSREKKERFSLILESASTNQTSMYLCASSLGTDNQPQHFGDGTRLSIL.

A single count supports this clone. The chain recombines TRBV19 with TRBJ1-5; D ambiguous. The CDR3 consists of 14 residues. Per the germline V gene, CDR1 is LNHDA and CDR2 is SQIVND (reference sequence). Trimming left V 5 bases short and J 1 base short, with 9 bases between. CDR3: CASSRKGSNQPQHF. The CDR3 DNA sequence: TGTGCCAGTAGTCGTAAGGGAAGCAATCAGCCCCAGCATTTT.

J is TRBJ1-4 and V is TRBV7-6; tentative D call: TRBD1 (5 bases). The CDR3 totals 15 residues. V gave up 1 base and J gave up 3 bases, with 9 bases separating them. CDR1 is SGHVS, CDR2 FNYEAQ, per germline. The CDR3 DNA sequence: TGTGCCAGCAGCTTAGATACGGGGGCTAATGAAAAACTGTTTTTT. This sequence encodes CASSLDTGANEKLFF.

The chain is built from TRBV29-1 and TRBJ1-3; D might be TRBD1 (6 bases). V lost 7 bases to trimming and J lost 0 bases, with 10 bases between them. The length of the CDR3 is 13 residues. From germline, CDR1 is SQVTM and CDR2 ANQGSEA. The CDR3 DNA sequence: TGCAGCGCAGACAGGATCTCTGGAAACACCATATATTTT. This translates into CSADRISGNTIYF.

J is TRBJ1-5 and V is TRBV6-5; D might be TRBD1 (5 bases). The germline CDR1 and CDR2 sequences are MNHEY and SVGAGI. The CDR3 sequence is 16 residues long. The V gene lost 2 bases and the J gene lost 4 bases, with 15 bases spanning the gap. This chain's CDR3 is CASSYRDVGPNQPQHF. Written as DNA, the CDR3 is TGTGCCAGCAGTTACCGGGACGTAGGGCCTAATCAGCCCCAGCATTTT.

The chain carries TRBV19 and TRBJ2-3; 9 bases match TRBD2. The CDR3 is 16 amino acids. Trimming removed 5 bases from V and 0 bases from J; junction bases left unmatched: 6. Germline loops: CDR1 LNHDA, CDR2 SQIVND (reference sequence). CDR3 in DNA: TGTGCCAGTAGTGTCTATAGCGGGAGAAGCACAGATACGCAGTATTTT. Amino acids: CASSVYSGRSTDTQYF.

V is TRBV2 and J is TRBJ1-1; D remains ambiguous. Trimming took off 1 base at V and 1 base at J, with 7 bases between the two ends. The CDR3 totals 14 residues. CDR1 is SNHLY and CDR2 is FYNNEI in the germline V gene. The CDR3 bases are TGTGCCAGCAGTGAAGGGTGGGGGAACACTGAAGCTTTCTTT. This sequence encodes CASSEGWGNTEAFF.

V and J are TRBV29-1 and TRBJ2-7; no definite D call. Germline CDR1 SQVTM, CDR2 ANQGSEA. The CDR3 has 12 residues. The germline V and J ends were trimmed by 4 bases and 0 bases, with 7 bases remaining between them. The chain's CDR3 is CSVGRNSYEQYF. The CDR3 region has the DNA TGCAGCGTTGGCAGGAACTCCTACGAGCAGTACTTC.

The chain combines TRBV6-6 with TRBJ2-5, with D possibly TRBD2 on 7 matching bases. CDR3 length: 15 residues. V lost 5 bases, J lost 4 bases, and 17 bases lay in between. Germline loops: CDR1 MNHNY, CDR2 SVGAGI (reference sequence). DNA for the CDR3: TGTGCCAGCAGTCAAGGGAGGGGGGTTTTAGAGACCCAGTACTTC. It specifies CASSQGRGVLETQYF.

V usage is TRBV7-9 and J usage is TRBJ1-6; tentative D call: TRBD1 (6 bases). CDR1 and CDR2 (germline): SEHNR, FQNEAQ (reference sequence). The CDR3 has 14 amino acids. The ends were cut back, 2 bases at V and 5 bases at J, with 7 bases in the middle. CDR3 nucleotide sequence: TGTGCCAGCAGCTTATCAGGGGATAATTCACCCCTCCACTTT. Its protein is CASSLSGDNSPLHF.

DNA for the CDR3: TGTGCCAGCAGCGTAGGGGGGATGGCGAACACCGGGGAGCTGTTTTTT. Its translation: CASSVGGMANTGELFF. The V and J genes are TRBV9 and TRBJ2-2, with D perhaps given as TRBD1 or TRBD2 (5 bases each). Germline V gives CDR1 SGDLS, CDR2 YYNGEE. Trimming took off 0 bases at V and 0 bases at J, with 9 bases between the two ends. The CDR3 contains 16 residues.

This clone has only a few counts. The rearrangement joins TRBV27 to TRBJ2-5; TRBD1 agrees at 7 bases. With V trimmed by 9 bases and J by 5 bases, 12 bases remained unmatched. Germline V CDR1 and CDR2: MNHEY, SMNVEV (reference sequence). CDR3 length equals 14 residues. The CDR3, as DNA: TGTGCCAGTGCCCGAATTGACAGGGCGGAGACCCAGTACTTC. Translated, it gives CASARIDRAETQYF.

This clone was seen a few times. This rearrangement joins TRBV28 to TRBJ1-5; 7 nucleotides match TRBD1. The CDR3 is 15 amino acids. The germline CDR1 and CDR2 sequences are MDHEN and SYDVKM. Germline trimming cut 5 bases from V and 0 bases from J; bases unmatched to any gene: 4. CDR3: CASSLTGVSNQPQHF. CDR3 nucleotide sequence: TGTGCCAGCAGTCTTACAGGGGTTAGCAATCAGCCCCAGCATTTT.

This chain uses TRBV28 with TRBJ1-1; 8 bases are a match to TRBD1. Germline V gives CDR1 MDHEN, CDR2 SYDVKM. CDR3 size: 14 residues. Unmatched junction bases numbered 6, after V lost 7 bases and J lost 2 bases. This CDR3 reads CASTGQGENTEAFF. Here the CDR3 DNA reads TGTGCCAGCACCGGACAGGGCGAAAACACTGAAGCTTTCTTT.

This clone was observed once. The chain is built from TRBV20-1 and TRBJ1-2; D unresolved. Trimming cost V 6 bases and J 8 bases, with 7 bases left between them. Germline CDR1 reads DFQATT; CDR2 reads SNEGSKA (reference sequence). This CDR3 is built from 9 residues. For the CDR3, the DNA is TGCAGTGCCCTTTTGGGCTACACCTTC. Its protein is CSALLGYTF.

This rearrangement joins TRBV4-1 to TRBJ1-1; 8 positions match TRBD1. Trimming removed 4 bases from V and 1 base from J; junction bases left unmatched: 8. This CDR3 region has 16 residues. CDR1 and CDR2 (germline): MGHRA, YSYEKL. Written as DNA, the CDR3 is TGCGCCAGCAGCCCGCGACAGGGGTCGACGAACACTGAAGCTTTCTTT. This translates into CASSPRQGSTNTEAFF.